This record looks at one T cell receptor (beta chain) sequence and its context. The antigen remains unidentified. This sample is part of a study of T cell responses to AZD1222 COVID-19 vaccine. Study outcomes and limitations: Two AZD1222 administrations were followed by greater Spike-specific TCR breadth and depth. Spike was spanned by vaccine-associated CD4 TCRs, which were dominant at 160-218 and 743-854.

Using immunoSEQ multiplex PCR, the repertoire was profiled, and TCRdb retains in-frame clones only, with some absent. Of 200,000 to 250,000 clones listed, about 94% are singletons. The length of the CDR3 is 17 residues. Germline CDR1 reads SGHTA; CDR2 reads FQGNSA. V lost 0 bases, J lost 2 bases, and 17 bases lay in between. The rearrangement joins TRBV7-2 to TRBJ2-7; D is uncertain. The TCR comes from an adult who received the MenACWY meningococcal vaccine as a control. The sample consisted of peripheral blood, taken 28 days after the second dose of the MenACWY control vaccine. The CDR3 DNA is TGTGCCAGCAGCTTAGCTCCCCCCAGGCTTACCACCTACGAGCAGTACTTC. This sequence encodes CASSLAPPRLTTYEQYF. The whole variable domain, remainder taken from reference TRBV7-2 and TRBJ2-7, is GAGVSQSPSNKVTEKGKDVELRCDPISGHTALYWYRQSLGQGLEFLIYFQGNSAPDKSGLPSDRFSAERTGGSVSTLTIQRTQQEDSAVYLCASSLAPPRLTTYEQYFGPGTRLTVT.